A selection of T cell receptor beta chains follows, all from one sample in a study of shared clonotypes between healthy human individuals. Clones were sequenced by immunoSEQ multiplex PCR, and TCRdb holds only the in-frame ones, with some missing. This sample has about 2.2 million clones, with just over 90% found just once. Sequenced material: naive CD8+ T cells from PBMCs. These receptors all stem from a man aged 18 to 30 in good health. Some clones in this sample may be carry-over from other donors' samples. The conserved cysteine and the conserved F or W are not part of the CDR3 here. The order of the fields is V gene, J gene, CDR3 protein.

V gene: TRBV7-9; J gene: TRBJ1-4; CDR3 protein: ASSSLIRGGTNEKLF
V gene: TRBV10-3; J gene: TRBJ1-2; CDR3 protein: AISDPQVYGYT
V gene: TRBV27; J gene: TRBJ2-1; CDR3 protein: ASSPDLGAGPNEQF
V gene: TRBV6-6; J gene: TRBJ2-1; CDR3 protein: ASSSPPNEQF
V gene: TRBV25-1; J gene: TRBJ1-3; CDR3 protein: ASSGSWKTGSGNTIY
V gene: TRBV27; J gene: TRBJ2-5; CDR3 protein: ASSPGTHSSRQETQY
V gene: TRBV19; J gene: TRBJ1-4; CDR3 protein: ASSVGLRFEKLF
V gene: TRBV4-3; J gene: TRBJ2-1; CDR3 protein: ASSLRGGSYNEQF
V gene: TRBV27; J gene: TRBJ2-3; CDR3 protein: ASRGTGMDTQY
V gene: TRBV19; J gene: TRBJ1-5; CDR3 protein: ASSTGQGNQPQH
V gene: TRBV29-1; J gene: TRBJ2-7; CDR3 protein: SGADGYEQY
V gene: TRBV6-5; J gene: TRBJ2-5; CDR3 protein: ASSYSGGSEETQY
V gene: TRBV27; J gene: TRBJ1-2; CDR3 protein: ASRTGGLGGYT
V gene: TRBV5-6; J gene: TRBJ1-5; CDR3 protein: ASSLEGRQPQH
V gene: TRBV28; J gene: TRBJ2-7; CDR3 protein: ASSFVASGLVPYEQY
V gene: TRBV28; J gene: TRBJ2-1; CDR3 protein: ASSSRTSGRNYNEQF
V gene: TRBV7-3; J gene: TRBJ2-1; CDR3 protein: ASSLRLAGGYNEQF
V gene: TRBV7-9; J gene: TRBJ2-1; CDR3 protein: ASSFASGASSYNEQF
V gene: TRBV29-1; J gene: TRBJ2-1; CDR3 protein: SPVGGRGLSYNEQF
V gene: TRBV13; J gene: TRBJ1-3; CDR3 protein: ASSLESNTIY
V gene: TRBV9; J gene: TRBJ2-5; CDR3 protein: ASSAGGGQETQY
V gene: TRBV7-8; J gene: TRBJ2-7; CDR3 protein: ASSSGLAYSSYEQY
V gene: TRBV12-5; J gene: TRBJ1-1; CDR3 protein: ASGIGGNTEAF
V gene: TRBV27; J gene: TRBJ2-7; CDR3 protein: ASSFTRAGGSYEQY
V gene: TRBV30; J gene: TRBJ2-7; CDR3 protein: AWTDRGPLYEQY
V gene: TRBV9; J gene: TRBJ2-3; CDR3 protein: ASSVVPGSSSTDTQY
V gene: TRBV7-9; J gene: TRBJ1-2; CDR3 protein: ASSFIRPNKGLPGYGYT
V gene: TRBV7-9; J gene: TRBJ2-2; CDR3 protein: ASSARTGANTGELF
V gene: TRBV9; J gene: TRBJ2-2; CDR3 protein: ASSAGNSGELF
V gene: TRBV19; J gene: TRBJ2-2; CDR3 protein: ASRDLGTGELF
V gene: TRBV27; J gene: TRBJ2-7; CDR3 protein: ASSLLDKAYEQY
V gene: TRBV27; J gene: TRBJ2-6; CDR3 protein: ASSPSGGHDAGANVLT
V gene: TRBV4-2; J gene: TRBJ2-7; CDR3 protein: ASSQTGGGYEQY
V gene: TRBV15; J gene: TRBJ2-1; CDR3 protein: ATSYRDVNEQF
V gene: TRBV28; J gene: TRBJ2-5; CDR3 protein: ASSPKDRGYEETQY
V gene: TRBV19; J gene: TRBJ1-5; CDR3 protein: ASSRGTGFQPQH
V gene: TRBV28; J gene: TRBJ2-7; CDR3 protein: ASSPRQKTYEQY
V gene: TRBV7-6; J gene: TRBJ1-2; CDR3 protein: ASSSLLGQNYGYT
V gene: TRBV13; J gene: TRBJ1-2; CDR3 protein: ASSLRSTAQENYGYT
V gene: TRBV30; J gene: TRBJ2-1; CDR3 protein: AWILPPPLAESYNEQF
V gene: TRBV5-1; J gene: TRBJ2-7; CDR3 protein: ASSLSGGGDEQY
V gene: TRBV29-1; J gene: TRBJ1-1; CDR3 protein: SAVKSNTEAF
V gene: TRBV6-5; J gene: TRBJ2-1; CDR3 protein: ASSYGGWYNEQF
V gene: TRBV11-3; J gene: TRBJ2-1; CDR3 protein: ASSLTRRNEQF
V gene: TRBV27; J gene: TRBJ2-3; CDR3 protein: ASIKGPRHTDTQY
V gene: TRBV4-1; J gene: TRBJ2-2; CDR3 protein: ASSREGTVGSRELF
V gene: TRBV27; J gene: TRBJ2-3; CDR3 protein: ASSLILAGGPDTQY
V gene: TRBV2; J gene: TRBJ2-7; CDR3 protein: ASSDRQTSSYEQY
V gene: TRBV4-3; J gene: TRBJ1-1; CDR3 protein: ASSQGSGGLNTEAF